This T cell receptor beta chain originates from a study of PD-1 blockade in classical Hodgkin lymphoma. Study-level findings and limits: The baseline diversity of complete responders showed similarity to that of newly diagnosed patients. With respect to the repertoire differences, their causes, possibly disease activity or prior therapy, remain undefined. The study reported lower baseline TCR diversity in newly diagnosed patients than in healthy donors. When nivolumab was started under 1 year after ASCT, patients were excluded.

Produced via immunoSEQ multiplex PCR; TCRdb's table is partial and in-frame only. There are around 25,000 clones in the sample; approximately 70% occur only once, and roughly 30% lies in the top ten. V lost 6 bases and J lost 1; bases outside the gene matches: 2. Germline CDR1 is MNHEY and CDR2 is SVGAGI. The CDR3 spans 13 residues. The time point is: cycle 4 day 1 (C4D1), after 5 to 7 weeks of nivolumab. Brentuximab vedotin exposure varied among the patients, all of whom had relapsed after autologous stem cell transplantation. This clone was picked up one time. The antigen remains undetermined. The sequencing here drew on peripheral blood mononuclear cells (PBMCs), taken before the fourth cycle of nivolumab. The TCR sequence derives from a human donor with classical Hodgkin lymphoma. The rearrangement links TRBV6-5 to TRBJ1-1; TRBD1 matches at 7 bases. CDR3 DNA: TGTGCCAGCAGACAGGGGCGGAACACTGAAGCTTTCTTT. Its protein is CASRQGRNTEAFF.